The source of this T cell receptor (beta chain) is a study of blood T cell repertoires in COVID-19. Study in general: Specimens from acute and convalescent COVID-19 originated in the United States, Italy and Spain.

Original data processing: Amplification from reference gene primers served as the basis for estimated nucleated cell counts. Assay used: immunoSEQ multiplex PCR; TCRdb lists only in-frame clones, some missing. Clone size and V and J calls were adopted from that table, with D and trimming inferred from the DNA. The sample consists of 150,000 to 200,000 clones, 80% to 90% of them appearing once. Germline CDR1 reads LNHDA; CDR2 reads SQIVND (reference sequence). The CDR3 sequence is 15 residues long. V dropped 2 bases and J dropped 4 bases, with 15 bases sitting between them. This TCR was recovered from a man in his sixties with acute or convalescent COVID-19. The sample comprised peripheral blood. The chain recombines TRBV19 with TRBJ2-7, with D unresolved. CDR3 coding DNA: TGTGCCAGTAGTATAAGTCCACGCGCTGCTTACGAGCAGTACTTC. Translation gives CASSISPRAAYEQYF.